Following are 20 T cell receptor beta chains from one sample sequenced in a study of Tregs in tolerant kidney transplant recipients (dated by TCRdb to the late 2010s). The protocol used for the library was the immunoSEQ multiplex PCR assay. The table was pulled from immuneACCESS by TCRdb, which kept in-frame rearrangements only. Such tables lose some clones; where checked, under half of the loss comes from unresolved V genes, and the rest has no known cause. The sample data list about 240,000 clones, and about 86% of these were observed just once. The ten largest clones represent around 0.68% of the sample. Sequenced: CD4+ T cells from blood. The receptor set was obtained from a human donor in good health.

The chain employs TRBV5-1 and TRBJ1-2, with 9 bases lining up with TRBD1. Per the germline V gene, CDR1 is SGHRS and CDR2 is YFSETQ. This CDR3 comprises 16 residues. The V segment lost 0 bases and the J segment 2 bases; nucleotides outside the gene matches: 5. As DNA, the CDR3 is TGCGCCAGCAGCTTGGGGCCGGGGACAGGGAACTATGGCTACACCTTC. Translation gives CASSLGPGTGNYGYTF.

This chain uses TRBV6-5 with TRBJ1-5; weak D call: TRBD1 (5 bases). The CDR3 extends over 12 amino acids. The germline CDR1 and CDR2 sequences are MNHEY and SVGAGI. The V and J ends lost 5 bases and 11 bases respectively, with 13 bases between them. The CDR3 nucleotides are TGTGCCAGCAGTAACAGGAGAGGGACCCAGCATTTT. Residues: CASSNRRGTQHF.

This clone was seen more than once but under ten times. The sample contains more than one DNA sequence encoding this CDR3. The gene calls are TRBV7-9 and TRBJ1-1, with 8 bases matching TRBD1. Trimming removed 8 bases from V and 3 bases from J; junction bases left unmatched: 8. Germline V gene sequence: CDR1 SEHNR, CDR2 FQNEAQ (reference sequence). The CDR3 totals 14 residues. CDR3 nucleotide sequence: TGTGCCAGCGGAGGACAGGGTGGGTACACTGAAGCTTTCTTT. Translated: CASGGQGGYTEAFF.

This clone was observed a single time. The CDR3: CAWSVSDRFNEKLFF. CDR3 nucleotides: TGTGCCTGGAGTGTAAGTGACAGGTTTAATGAAAAACTGTTTTTT. The chain has TRBV30 and TRBJ1-4; tentatively, D is TRBD1 (6 bases). Germline loops: CDR1 GTSNPN, CDR2 SVGIG (reference sequence). Trimming took off 0 bases at V and 4 bases at J, with 12 bases between the two ends. The CDR3 has 15 amino acids.

This clone was observed a few times. V usage is TRBV18 and J usage is TRBJ1-1, with 7 bases aligning to TRBD1. The V segment lost 4 bases and the J segment 4 bases; nucleotides outside the gene matches: 9. Germline lookup yields CDR1 KGHSH and CDR2 LQKENI. The CDR3 is 15 amino acids. CDR3 protein: CASSRAQGWGTEAFF. CDR3 bases: TGTGCCAGCTCACGGGCACAGGGGTGGGGCACTGAAGCTTTCTTT.

This clone was recorded once. This sequence joins TRBV9 and TRBJ2-5, with D perhaps TRBD1 (6 bases). CDR1 is SGDLS, CDR2 YYNGEE, per germline. The CDR3 runs to 16 residues. Trimming took 0 bases from V and 4 from J, leaving 16 bases between them. CDR3 loop: CASSVGRGQPSETQYF. The CDR3, as DNA: TGTGCCAGCAGCGTAGGTAGGGGACAACCGTCAGAGACCCAGTACTTC. Variable domain in full (rest from reference TRBV9 and TRBJ2-5): DSGVTQTPKHLITATGQRVTLRCSPRSGDLSVYWYQQSLDQGLQFLIQYYNGEERAKGNILERFSAQQFPDLHSELNLSSLELGDSALYFCASSVGRGQPSETQYFGPGTRLLVL.

This chain connects TRBV30 to TRBJ2-6, with TRBD2 matching 11 bases. The junction had 7 bases not matched to a gene; V was cut back by 2 bases and J by 1 base. Germline V gene sequence: CDR1 GTSNPN, CDR2 SVGIG (reference sequence). This CDR3 has 18 amino acids. The CDR3 loop is CAWSSYSGGASGANVLTF. The CDR3 DNA reads as TGTGCCTGGAGTTCATATAGCGGGGGGGCTTCTGGGGCCAACGTCCTGACTTTC.

The V gene is TRBV27, the J gene TRBJ1-1, with TRBD1 matching 7 bases. The J segment lost 0 bases and the V segment lost 2 bases, leaving 3 bases of the junction unmatched. Per germline, CDR1 MNHEY and CDR2 SMNVEV (reference sequence). The CDR3 is made up of 15 amino acids. The CDR3 region has the DNA TGTGCCAGCAGTTTACTAGACAGGGTGAACACTGAAGCTTTCTTT. Its protein is CASSLLDRVNTEAFF.

In its sample, this clone was seen once. The chain recombines TRBV9 with TRBJ2-3; D gene ambiguous. The CDR3 sequence is 13 residues long. Trimming cost V 2 bases and J 4 bases, with 8 bases left between them. CDR1 and CDR2 from the germline V gene are SGDLS and YYNGEE. The CDR3 here is CASSVRLADTQYF. CDR3 nucleotide sequence: TGTGCCAGCAGCGTGAGGCTCGCAGATACGCAGTATTTT.

The V call is TRBV4-2, the J call TRBJ1-5; D is possibly TRBD1 (5 bases). Trimming removed 1 base at V and 2 bases at J, with 12 bases between. In germline, CDR1 is LGHNA, CDR2 YNFKEQ. The CDR3 is 16 amino acids. CDR3 in amino acids: CASSQVGGGGNQPQHF. CDR3 sequence (DNA): TGTGCCAGCAGCCAAGTTGGGGGGGGAGGCAATCAGCCCCAGCATTTT.

The chain is built from TRBV6-1 and TRBJ1-5; 8 bases map to TRBD1. V was pared by 6 bases and J by 5 bases, with 3 bases of the junction left unmatched. CDR1 and CDR2 from the germline V gene are MNHNS and SASEGT. The CDR3 spans 13 residues. CDR3 region: CASRGQEDQPQHF. CDR3 DNA: TGTGCCAGCAGGGGACAGGAGGATCAGCCCCAGCATTTT.

Here the CDR3 DNA reads TGTGCCAGCAGAGCCCAGGGACAGGGGTCAGACATTCAGTACTTC. This encodes CASRAQGQGSDIQYF. The V gene is TRBV6-5, the J gene TRBJ2-4; 10 nucleotides align to TRBD1. The CDR3 spans 15 residues. Germline-derived CDR1 and CDR2 are MNHEY and SVGAGI. Losses at the gene ends were 6 bases for V and 8 bases for J; bases not matched to a gene: 10.

The chain couples TRBV4-1 to TRBJ1-5; possibly TRBD1 for D (5 bases). The V and J ends lost 3 bases and 6 bases respectively, with 9 bases between them. CDR3 length: 13 amino acids. The germline V gene encodes CDR1 MGHRA and CDR2 YSYEKL. The CDR3, as DNA: TGCGCCAGCAGCCAGATCGACAGTCAGCCCCAGCATTTT. It specifies CASSQIDSQPQHF.

The chain joins TRBV25-1 to TRBJ2-1; no definite D call. Germline V gene sequence: CDR1 MGHDK, CDR2 SYGVNS. CDR3 size: 14 residues. V dropped 6 bases and J dropped 2 bases, with 11 bases sitting between them. Here the CDR3 DNA reads TGTGCCAGCAGGATGCCGAGTGCCTACAATGAGCAGTTCTTC. Its translation is CASRMPSAYNEQFF.

The chain is built from TRBV18 and TRBJ1-4; D unclear. The CDR3 runs 15 residues. Germline values: CDR1 KGHSH, CDR2 LQKENI. Trimming removed 4 bases at V and 7 bases at J, with 16 bases between. DNA for the CDR3: TGTGCCAGCTCACTAGGAATCATGGGTCGTGAAAAACTGTTTTTT. This sequence encodes CASSLGIMGREKLFF.

The chain's CDR3 is CASSLGQGAFEQYF. The CDR3 nucleotides are TGTGCCAGCAGCTTAGGGCAGGGGGCGTTCGAGCAGTACTTC. The chain has TRBV7-2 and TRBJ2-7; 8 nucleotides match TRBD1. The CDR3 runs 14 residues. Per the germline V gene, CDR1 is SGHTA and CDR2 is FQGNSA. The V gene end was trimmed by 1 base and the J gene end by 6 bases; junction bases not matched to a gene: 5.

The chain employs TRBV5-1 and TRBJ2-1; TRBD1 matches at 8 bases. The germline V gene has CDR1 SGHRS and CDR2 YFSETQ. The CDR3 is 14 residues long. Unmatched junction bases numbered 1, after V lost 2 bases and J lost 3 bases. Here the CDR3 reads CASSFGQGYNEQFF. CDR3 coding DNA: TGCGCCAGCAGCTTTGGACAGGGCTACAATGAGCAGTTCTTC.

The chain joins TRBV5-6 to TRBJ1-5; TRBD1 is a possible D gene (5 bases). V was pared by 4 bases and J by 3 bases, with 17 bases between. Looked up from germline, CDR1 is SGHDT and CDR2 is YYEEEE. There are 16 residues in the CDR3. The CDR3 nucleotides are TGTGCCAGCAGCCGGCAGGGCTTCTACATCAATCAGCCCCAGCATTTT. Its protein product is CASSRQGFYINQPQHF.

The rearrangement joins TRBV7-6 to TRBJ1-3; tentative D call: TRBD1 (6 bases). This CDR3 is 15 amino acids long. V was trimmed by 0 bases and J by 1 base, leaving 7 bases between them. The germline gives CDR1 SGHVS, CDR2 FNYEAQ. The CDR3 coding sequence is TGTGCCAGCAGCTTAGCCAGGGGTTCTGGAAACACCATATATTTT. This encodes CASSLARGSGNTIYF. The variable domain in full, with the rest retrieved from reference TRBV7-6 and TRBJ1-3, is GAGVSQSPRYKVTKRGQDVALRCDPISGHVSLYWYRQALGQGPEFLTYFNYEAQQDKSGLPNDRFSAERPEGSISTLTIQRTEQRDSAMYRCASSLARGSGNTIYFGEGSWLTVV.

The CDR3: CASSVGGAANYEQYF. Here the CDR3 DNA reads TGTGCCAGCAGCGTAGGGGGGGCAGCAAACTACGAGCAGTACTTC. The chain uses TRBV9 and TRBJ2-7; TRBD1 or TRBD2 may be the D gene (6 bases each). The V and J ends lost 0 bases and 3 bases respectively, with 13 bases between them. Germline V CDR1 and CDR2: SGDLS, YYNGEE. This CDR3 comprises 15 residues.